Sequencing of this T cell receptor beta chain was carried out in a study of CD8 T cells in ankylosing spondylitis. Points from the study as a whole: A TCR beta motif of roughly eight highly homologous variants appeared characteristic of ankylosing spondylitis blood.

TCRdb re-analysed the 5' RACE reads in MiXCR, keeping a single row per CDR3 protein. This table holds a few hundred thousand distinct CDR3 sequences, roughly a sixth found once. In the case of this clonotype: What it binds is unknown.

Germline V lookup: CDR1 SGHVS, CDR2 FQNEAQ. V lost 5 bases, J lost 0 bases, and 14 bases lay in between. The CDR3 runs 16 residues. This TCR was recovered from a male donor with ankylosing spondylitis. Sequenced input: blood, either unsorted or a sorted T cell fraction (not recorded which). The chain employs TRBV7-8 and TRBJ1-5; weak D call: TRBD1 (5 bases). Written as DNA, the CDR3 is TGTGCCAGCAGCACAGACAGCACCTATAGCAATCAGCCCCAGCATTTT. It yields the protein CASSTDSTYSNQPQHF.